This T cell receptor beta chain is from a study of OX40 agonist ivuxolimab in advanced cancers. Study as a whole: It was permissible to have had prior anti-PD-1, anti-PD-L1 or anti-CTLA-4 therapy, and approximately 40% had some. Study observations and caveats: Among expanded peripheral T cells, antigen specificity went undetermined. With doses of 0.1 to 3.0 mg/kg, CD4+ and CD8+ blood T cells had undergone clonal expansion by week 6.

This clone was detected a few times. The antigen remains undetermined. V was pared by 6 bases and J by 5 bases, with 6 bases of the junction left unmatched. CDR3 length: 13 residues. Germline-derived CDR1 and CDR2 are SGHAT and FQNNGV. Generated by immunoSEQ multiplex PCR, the TCRdb table keeps only in-frame clones and is missing some. The table has roughly 64,000 clones, 84% seen once. Source: CD4+ or CD8+ T cells sorted from blood, taken in a trial of the OX40 agonist ivuxolimab. The TCR comes from an adult with an advanced solid tumor such as melanoma, head and neck, liver or kidney cancer. The V gene is TRBV11-2, the J gene TRBJ2-7, with 8 bases lining up with TRBD1. CDR3 amino acids: CASSRDRRHEQYF. The CDR3 bases are TGTGCCAGCAGTCGGGACAGGCGCCACGAGCAGTACTTC. The full variable domain, rest sourced from reference TRBV11-2 and TRBJ2-7, is EAGVAQSPRYKIIEKRQSVAFWCNPISGHATLYWYQQILGQGPKLLIQFQNNGVVDDSQLPKDRFSAERLKGVDSTLKIQPAKLEDSAVYLCASSRDRRHEQYFGPGTRLTVT.